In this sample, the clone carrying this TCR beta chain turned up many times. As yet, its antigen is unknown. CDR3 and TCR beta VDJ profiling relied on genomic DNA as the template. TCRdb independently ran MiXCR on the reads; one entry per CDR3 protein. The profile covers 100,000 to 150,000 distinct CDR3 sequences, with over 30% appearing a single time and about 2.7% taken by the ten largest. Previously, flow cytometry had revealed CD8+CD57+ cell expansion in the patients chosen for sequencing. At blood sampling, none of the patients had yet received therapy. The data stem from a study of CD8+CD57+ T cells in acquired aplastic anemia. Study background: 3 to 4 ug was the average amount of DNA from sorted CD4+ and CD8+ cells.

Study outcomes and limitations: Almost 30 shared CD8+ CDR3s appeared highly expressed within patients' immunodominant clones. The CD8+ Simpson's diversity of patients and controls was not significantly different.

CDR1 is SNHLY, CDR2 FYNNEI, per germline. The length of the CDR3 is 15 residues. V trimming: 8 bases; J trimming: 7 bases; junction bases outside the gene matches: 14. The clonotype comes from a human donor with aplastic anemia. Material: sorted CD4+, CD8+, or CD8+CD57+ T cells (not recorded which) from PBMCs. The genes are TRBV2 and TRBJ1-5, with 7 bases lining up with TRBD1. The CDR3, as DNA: TGTGCCAGCTGCCTCGACAGGGAGGGAAGACAGCCCCAGCATTTT. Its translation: CASCLDREGRQPQHF.